Listed below are T cell receptor beta chains from one sample, sequenced in a study of T cell changes during pregnancy in multiple sclerosis. This table comes from immunoSEQ multiplex PCR, and its TCRdb copy is limited to in-frame clones, with some not included. The sample includes approximately 100,000 clones, 80% to 95% of them seen just once. The sequencing used peripheral blood, collected after pregnancy. These receptors were collected from a female donor with multiple sclerosis, enrolled in a pregnancy study. Each CDR3 is given with its conserved first and last residue. Each record gives: CDR3 DNA, CDR3 protein, CDR3 length, J gene, V gene, clone size, D gene. The D gene is left open where the match is weak. Clone size is given for some rows only: seen once, a few or many times, or a class if the clone is expanded.

DNA: TGTGCCAGCAGCTCGAGGGTATCCTATGGCTACACCTTC
CDR3: CASSSRVSYGYTF
length: 13
J: TRBJ1-2
V: TRBV7-9
size: -
D: -

DNA: TGTGCCAGCAGCGGCGGGGCACTCGGCCCAACCTACGAGCAGTACTTC
CDR3: CASSGGALGPTYEQYF
length: 16
J: TRBJ2-7
V: TRBV5-6
size: -
D: -

DNA: TGTGCCAGCAGTTCCCGGGACACACTAAGCAATCAGCCCCAGCATTTT
CDR3: CASSSRDTLSNQPQHF
length: 16
J: TRBJ1-5
V: TRBV27
size: -
D: -

DNA: TGTGCCTCCCAGGGGACAGGGGGTTTTGAAGCTTTCTTT
CDR3: CASQGTGGFEAFF
length: 13
J: TRBJ1-1
V: TRBV30
size: -
D: TRBD1

DNA: TGTGCCAGCAGTTTACAACCGGGAGCGGCTAATGAAAAACTGTTTTTT
CDR3: CASSLQPGAANEKLFF
length: 16
J: TRBJ1-4
V: TRBV28
size: -
D: -

DNA: TGTGCCAGTAGAGACAGCCAAACTAACAATGAGCAGTTCTTC
CDR3: CASRDSQTNNEQFF
length: 14
J: TRBJ2-1
V: TRBV7-9
size: once
D: -

DNA: TGCAGCGTTAAAACAGGGGGCGACACTGAAGCTTTCTTT
CDR3: CSVKTGGDTEAFF
length: 13
J: TRBJ1-1
V: TRBV29-1
size: -
D: TRBD1

DNA: TGCGCCAGCAGCTGGGGGGTGGTAGCGGCCCAAGAGACCCAGTACTTC
CDR3: CASSWGVVAAQETQYF
length: 16
J: TRBJ2-5
V: TRBV5-1
size: -
D: -

DNA: TGTGCCAGCAGTTATAGGAGTACTGAAGCTTTCTTT
CDR3: CASSYRSTEAFF
length: 12
J: TRBJ1-1
V: TRBV6-6
size: -
D: -

DNA: TGTGCCAGCAGCTTAAGAGCAGGGGCCTTGGGGCAGTACTTC
CDR3: CASSLRAGALGQYF
length: 14
J: TRBJ2-7
V: TRBV11-1
size: -
D: -

DNA: TGTGCCAGCAGCTTAGGCCCGACTAGACAAGAGACCCAGTACTTC
CDR3: CASSLGPTRQETQYF
length: 15
J: TRBJ2-5
V: TRBV7-2
size: -
D: -

DNA: TGCACCAGCAGCCCGGTCCCAGGGGGTCGGGGCACTGAAGCTTTCTTT
CDR3: CTSSPVPGGRGTEAFF
length: 16
J: TRBJ1-1
V: TRBV1
size: -
D: -

DNA: TGTGCCTGGAGTACGGGACTAGCCAAAAACATTCAGTACTTC
CDR3: CAWSTGLAKNIQYF
length: 14
J: TRBJ2-4
V: TRBV30
size: -
D: -

DNA: TGTGCCAGCAGTGTGGTCAGGACCGGGGAGCTGTTTTTT
CDR3: CASSVVRTGELFF
length: 13
J: TRBJ2-2
V: TRBV2
size: -
D: -

DNA: TGCAGCGTTCACAGGGAGGGGACTGAAGCTTTCTTT
CDR3: CSVHREGTEAFF
length: 12
J: TRBJ1-1
V: TRBV29-1
size: -
D: -

DNA: TGTGCCAGCCGGCAGGTTTTTAATTCACCCCTCCACTTT
CDR3: CASRQVFNSPLHF
length: 13
J: TRBJ1-6
V: TRBV6-1
size: few
D: -

DNA: TGCGCCAGCGGGCAGGGCACATCGAAAGGGCATGAAAAACTGTTTTTT
CDR3: CASGQGTSKGHEKLFF
length: 16
J: TRBJ1-4
V: TRBV5-1
size: -
D: -

DNA: TGTGCCAGCAGCTTAGGGGCCAGGTTGAACACTGAAGCTTTCTTT
CDR3: CASSLGARLNTEAFF
length: 15
J: TRBJ1-1
V: TRBV11-2
size: -
D: -

DNA: TGTGCCAGCAGCCCAGGGCCTGGGGCCAACGTCCTGACTTTC
CDR3: CASSPGPGANVLTF
length: 14
J: TRBJ2-6
V: TRBV7-7
size: -
D: -

DNA: TGTGCCAGTAGTACGGGCGCCAGGGCCCCCTACAATGAGCAGTTCTTC
CDR3: CASSTGARAPYNEQFF
length: 16
J: TRBJ2-1
V: TRBV19
size: -
D: -

DNA: TGTGCCGCGTACTTACAGGGAGTTCGGGACACCATATATTTT
CDR3: CAAYLQGVRDTIYF
length: 14
J: TRBJ1-3
V: TRBV6-1
size: once
D: -

DNA: TGTGCCAGTAGTAACCAACAGGGTAATTCACCCCTCCACTTT
CDR3: CASSNQQGNSPLHF
length: 14
J: TRBJ1-6
V: TRBV19
size: -
D: -